Listed here are 27 T cell receptor beta chains from one sample, sequenced in a study of identical twins. TCRdb passed the 5' RACE reads through MiXCR, listing each CDR3 protein once. The sample contains 550,000 to 800,000 distinct CDR3 sequences, about 7.6% of which appear only once. The same data also contributed to another study, on yellow fever vaccine responses in identical twins.

Sample: PBMCs. Receptors were obtained from a young woman in good health.

This clonotype was observed at least ten times. The chain carries TRBV12-3 or TRBV12-4 and TRBJ1-6, with a tentative D call TRBD1 (5 bases). CDR3 length equals 16 residues. With 3 bases removed from V and 6 bases from J, the gap between germline ends came to 15 bases. CDR3 in DNA: TGTGCCAGCAGTTTTTCGGGCGAGGGACCTAATTCACCCCTCCACTTT. Protein: CASSFSGEGPNSPLHF.

This chain joins TRBV4-1 and TRBJ2-7, with D perhaps matching TRBD1 or TRBD2 (6 bases each). V lost 1 base and J 5 bases, leaving 18 bases between the germline ends. The CDR3 sequence is 16 residues long. Per germline, CDR1 MGHRA and CDR2 YSYEKL. CDR3 loop: CASSQGFGGSAHEQYF. The CDR3 DNA sequence: TGCGCCAGCAGCCAAGGTTTCGGGGGCAGTGCTCACGAGCAGTACTTC.

In this sample, this clonotype turned up a few times. The rearrangement joins TRBV20-1 to TRBJ2-7; perhaps TRBD1 as D (8 bases). In germline, CDR1 is DFQATT, CDR2 SNEGSKA (reference sequence). CDR3 length: 21 residues. The ends were cut back, 6 bases at V and 1 base at J, with 37 bases in the middle. The CDR3 region has the DNA TGCAGTGCCCAGGGATGGGCAGGGGGCGAGGGACTGCTAGCGGAATCCTACGAGCAGTACTTC. Its protein product is CSAQGWAGGEGLLAESYEQYF.

In its sample, this clonotype was seen many times. The gene calls are TRBV7-9 and TRBJ2-5; TRBD1 agrees at 9 bases. CDR3 length: 14 residues. V shed 3 bases, J shed 2 bases, and the junction held 1 base outside the gene matches. Germline CDR1 SEHNR, CDR2 FQNEAQ (reference sequence). CDR3 sequence: CASSLGTGQETQYF. In DNA, the CDR3 is TGTGCCAGCAGCTTGGGGACAGGGCAAGAGACCCAGTACTTC.

This clonotype was counted ten times or more. The rearrangement joins TRBV29-1 to TRBJ2-1; possibly TRBD1 or TRBD2 for D (6 bases each). The CDR3 loop spans 14 amino acids. Trimming left V 2 bases short and J 6 bases short, with 14 bases between. Germline CDR1 is SQVTM and CDR2 is ANQGSEA. CDR3 amino acids: CSVEMGGAGNEQFF. CDR3 in DNA: TGCAGCGTTGAAATGGGGGGCGCTGGCAATGAGCAGTTCTTC.

In its sample, this clonotype was seen a few times. This sequence joins TRBV7-9 and TRBJ2-1, with 10 bases matching TRBD1. Trimming took 5 bases from V and 7 from J; bases not matched to a gene: 11. From germline, CDR1 is SEHNR and CDR2 FQNEAQ (reference sequence). The CDR3 is 16 amino acids. The CDR3, as DNA: TGTGCCAGCAGCCCCGCTCCGGGACAGGGGATGAATGAGCAGTTCTTC. It translates to CASSPAPGQGMNEQFF. Based on the CDR3 plus reference TRBV7-9 and TRBJ2-1, the full variable domain is DTGVSQNPRHKITKRGQNVTFRCDPISEHNRLYWYRQTLGQGPEFLTYFQNEAQLEKSRLLSDRFSAERPKGSFSTLEIQRTEQGDSAMYLCASSPAPGQGMNEQFFGPGTRLTVL.

The table lists this clonotype with many counts. This rearrangement joins TRBV14 to TRBJ2-1; D unclear. Germline V gene data show CDR1 as SGHDN and CDR2 as FVKESK. Between the trimmed V and J ends, which lost 0 bases and 3 bases, there was a span of 15 bases. The CDR3 is made up of 17 amino acids. The CDR3 DNA is TGTGCCAGCAGCCAAGATATGTTGCGGATAGACTACAATGAGCAGTTCTTC. This encodes CASSQDMLRIDYNEQFF.

This clonotype has a count of ten or more. The genes are TRBV20-1 and TRBJ2-1; TRBD2 matches 7 bases. Losses at the gene ends were 5 bases for V and 10 bases for J; bases not matched to a gene: 8. Germline CDR1 reads DFQATT; CDR2 reads SNEGSKA (reference sequence). This CDR3 is 12 amino acids long. The CDR3 sequence: CSASGLVWEQFF. The CDR3 nucleotides read TGCAGTGCTTCAGGACTAGTGTGGGAGCAGTTCTTC.

This clonotype has a count of ten or more. V is TRBV12-3 or TRBV12-4 and J is TRBJ2-2, with D uncertain. V was trimmed by 5 bases and J by 1 base, leaving 11 bases between them. The CDR3 consists of 15 residues. CDR3 loop: CASSRATMNTGELFF. As DNA, the CDR3 is TGTGCCAGCAGTCGGGCAACAATGAACACCGGGGAGCTGTTTTTT.

This clonotype was picked up many times. The chain has TRBV12-3 or TRBV12-4 and TRBJ2-1, with a possible D match to TRBD2 (5 bases). Trimming took 5 bases from V and 5 from J, leaving 10 bases between them. This CDR3 has 13 amino acids. The CDR3 DNA follows: TGTGCCAGCAGTCTACTAGGGAACAATGAGCAGTTCTTC. Protein: CASSLLGNNEQFF.

This clonotype has a handful of counts. The V gene is TRBV5-5, the J gene TRBJ2-3; D call uncertain. V shed 3 bases and J shed 6 bases, with 8 bases lying between them. The CDR3 spans 12 residues. Germline V CDR1 and CDR2: SGHKS, YYEKEE (reference sequence). Here the CDR3 reads CASSYLVDTQYF. The CDR3 coding sequence is TGTGCCAGCAGCTACCTGGTGGATACGCAGTATTTT. The complete variable domain, with remaining parts taken from reference TRBV5-5 and TRBJ2-3, reads DAGVTQSPTHLIKTRGQQVTLRCSPISGHKSVSWYQQVLGQGPQFIFQYYEKEERGRGNFPDRFSARQFPNYSSELNVNALLLGDSALYLCASSYLVDTQYFGPGTRLTVL.

Many counts were recorded for this clonotype. This chain uses TRBV11-2 with TRBJ2-2; the match to TRBD2 covers 8 bases. This CDR3 spans 16 amino acids. Germline loops: CDR1 SGHAT, CDR2 FQNNGV. V lost 2 bases, J lost 0 bases, and 2 bases stayed unmatched. In nucleotides, the CDR3 is TGTGCCAGCAGCTTAACTAGCGGAGCGAACACCGGGGAGCTGTTTTTT. It codes for CASSLTSGANTGELFF.

This clonotype was detected a few times. The chain uses TRBV18 and TRBJ2-3; 10 bases line up with TRBD2. This CDR3 is 15 amino acids long. V trimming: 1 base; J trimming: 5 bases; junction bases outside the gene matches: 3. In germline, CDR1 is KGHSH, CDR2 LQKENI. The CDR3 DNA reads as TGTGCCAGCTCACCACAGCGGGGGGGCCAAGATACGCAGTATTTT. As protein: CASSPQRGGQDTQYF.

This clonotype has just a few counts. The V gene is TRBV28, the J gene TRBJ2-1; D not certain. CDR3 length equals 14 residues. Trimming shortened V by 3 bases and J by 0 bases, and 6 bases separated the two germline ends. Germline CDR1 and CDR2: MDHEN and SYDVKM. CDR3 in amino acids: CASSFPSSYNEQFF. The DNA of the CDR3 is TGTGCCAGCAGTTTTCCGAGCTCCTACAATGAGCAGTTCTTC.

This clonotype was counted ten times or more. V usage is TRBV28 and J usage is TRBJ1-2; possible D gene TRBD1, 5 bases. The CDR3 runs to 15 residues. V dropped 7 bases and J dropped 5 bases, with 20 bases sitting between them. Per germline, CDR1 MDHEN and CDR2 SYDVKM. The DNA of the CDR3 is TGTGCCAGCACCCCTGGACACCTAGAGGGGTATGGCTACACCTTC. This sequence encodes CASTPGHLEGYGYTF.

As regards this clonotype: One base away lies a much larger clone, so this may be a sequencing read error. The CDR3 does not close with the conserved phenylalanine or tryptophan, likely indicating a read error. The CDR3 DNA follows: TGTGCCAGCAGCCGCACCGGGACAGGAGCCTACAATGAGCAGTTCTTA. It codes for CASSRTGTGAYNEQFL. The rearrangement uses TRBV14 and TRBJ2-1; 8 bases fit TRBD1. Germline trimming cut 4 bases from V and 2 bases from J; bases unmatched to any gene: 7. The CDR3 consists of 16 residues. Germline V gene data show CDR1 as SGHDN and CDR2 as FVKESK.

This clonotype has a handful of counts. The chain couples TRBV6-1 to TRBJ2-1; perhaps D is TRBD1 or TRBD2 (5 bases each). Germline assignment: CDR1 MNHNS and CDR2 SASEGT. The CDR3 runs 15 residues. Trimming left V 6 bases short and J 4 bases short, with 16 bases between. The CDR3 here is CASRRPPEGYNEQFF. The CDR3 nucleotides read TGTGCCAGCAGACGACCCCCTGAGGGGTACAATGAGCAGTTCTTC.

The V gene is TRBV12-3 or TRBV12-4, the J gene TRBJ2-2; D gene ambiguous. The ends were cut back, 6 bases at V and 2 bases at J, with 16 bases in the middle. The CDR3 covers 16 residues. For the CDR3, the DNA is TGTGCCAGCAGCCCGGTGGGCAGCTACAACACCGGGGAGCTGTTTTTT. Encoded protein: CASSPVGSYNTGELFF.

The chain links TRBV7-9 to TRBJ2-7, with D maybe TRBD1 (6 bases). CDR3 length: 11 amino acids. Between the trimmed V and J ends, which lost 6 bases and 7 bases, there was a span of 10 bases. Germline CDR1 is SEHNR and CDR2 is FQNEAQ (reference sequence). The CDR3: CASRSGTEQYF. The CDR3, as DNA: TGTGCCAGCAGATCTGGGACAGAGCAGTACTTC.

The sample holds a few counts of this clonotype. The rearrangement joins TRBV15 to TRBJ2-7; no reliable D call. Germline V gives CDR1 LNHNV, CDR2 YYDKDF (reference sequence). The CDR3 contains 14 residues. The V end lost 0 bases, the J end lost 1 base, and 7 bases lay between the germline ends. CDR3: CATSRDRVSYEQYF. The CDR3 coding sequence is TGTGCCACCAGCAGAGATCGCGTGTCCTACGAGCAGTACTTC.

The CDR3 here is CASSRTGRSYEQYV. In DNA form, the CDR3 reads TGTGCCAGCAGCAGGACAGGGCGCTCCTACGAGCAGTACGTC. The chain recombines TRBV2 with TRBJ2-7; 8 bases fit TRBD1. Losses at the gene ends were 6 bases for V and 0 bases for J; bases not matched to a gene: 4. The CDR3 is made up of 14 amino acids. Germline V lookup: CDR1 SNHLY, CDR2 FYNNEI.

The gene calls are TRBV20-1 and TRBJ1-2, with unresolved D. V lost 4 bases and J lost 6, with 15 bases in between. The CDR3 is 13 residues long. Germline-derived CDR1 and CDR2 are DFQATT and SNEGSKA (reference sequence). The CDR3 DNA is TGCAGTGCTACCCGGGCGCTGAACGATGGCTACACCTTC. This translates into CSATRALNDGYTF.

The J gene is TRBJ1-5, the V gene TRBV11-2; D uncertain. The CDR3 consists of 16 residues. V was pared by 1 base and J by 0 bases, with 10 bases between. Germline-derived CDR1 and CDR2 are SGHAT and FQNNGV. As DNA, the CDR3 is TGTGCCAGCAGCTTAGGTGGTGGCTATAGCAATCAGCCCCAGCATTTT. Protein: CASSLGGGYSNQPQHF.

This clonotype has just a few counts. This chain uses TRBV20-1 with TRBJ1-6; the D is unclear. Germline V gene lookup returns CDR1 DFQATT and CDR2 SNEGSKA (reference sequence). This CDR3 has 12 residues. The V end was cut by 2 bases, the J end by 10 bases, with 9 bases between. CDR3 sequence (DNA): TGCAGTGCTAGAATGGGCGGCTCACCCCTCCACTTT. It is translated as CSARMGGSPLHF.

This clonotype was recorded many times. The chain recombines TRBV7-9 with TRBJ1-2, with 7 nucleotides matching TRBD1. The CDR3 loop spans 14 amino acids. V trimming: 4 bases; J trimming: 4 bases; junction bases outside the gene matches: 6. Looked up from germline, CDR1 is SEHNR and CDR2 is FQNEAQ (reference sequence). The CDR3 sequence: CASSSKTGSYGYTF. CDR3 nucleotide sequence: TGTGCCAGCAGCTCCAAGACAGGGTCCTATGGCTACACCTTC.

Ten or more counts support this clonotype. The V gene is TRBV12-3 or TRBV12-4, the J gene TRBJ1-6; D ambiguous. The CDR3 loop spans 14 amino acids. The V and J ends lost 8 bases and 0 bases respectively, with 8 bases between them. This chain's CDR3 is CASRPSSYNSPLHF. CDR3 coding DNA: TGTGCCAGCCGACCGAGCTCCTATAATTCACCCCTCCACTTT.

This clonotype was seen many times. The chain is built from TRBV3-1 and TRBJ2-1, with 12 nucleotides matching TRBD2. V lost 2 bases to trimming and J lost 8 bases; unmatched junction nucleotides: 10. Germline lookup yields CDR1 LGHDT and CDR2 YNNKEL (reference sequence). The CDR3 has 17 amino acids. The CDR3 region has the DNA TGTGCCAGCAGCCAACTCGACCTAGCGGGAGGGAGAGATGAGCAGTTCTTC. Its translation is CASSQLDLAGGRDEQFF.